This paragraph covers one T cell receptor beta chain sequence. The antigen is not known. Only cases whose brain tissue showed the highest T cell transcript signatures were sequenced. This sample was taken from a study of brain T cells in children with intractable seizures. Overall study results and limits: HCMV serostatus was not known, and viral specificity came from CDR3 similarity only.

The assay was immunoSEQ multiplex PCR, and TCRdb's table has in-frame clones only and misses some. The sample carries 7,500 to 9,500 clones, roughly three quarters recorded once. The CDR3 has 14 amino acids. Trimming left V 6 bases short and J 11 bases short, with 20 bases between. The germline V gene encodes CDR1 SGHTA and CDR2 FQGNSA. V and J are TRBV7-2 and TRBJ1-5, with D perhaps TRBD1 (5 bases). The TCR originated in a girl aged 2 to 9 with tuberous sclerosis and intractable seizures. The sequencing used resected brain tissue, collected at surgery. The CDR3 DNA follows: TGTGCCAGCAGTCGTACCGGGACTTTATGGACCCAGCATTTT. Encoded protein: CASSRTGTLWTQHF.